The 10 T cell receptor beta chains reported below all come from one sample, sequenced in a study of tumor-infiltrating lymphocytes in primary liver carcinoma. TCR beta cDNA was made from roughly 500 ng total RNA with a constant-region primer. Sequencing libraries for TCR beta derived from three nested multiplex PCR rounds that used slightly modified ARM-PCR. Rounds one and two of PCR, each of about 10 cycles, were primed with TRBV1-TRBV30 forward primers and a C-beta reverse primer. TCRdb re-derived calls from the multiplex PCR reads in MiXCR, one entry per CDR3 protein. The sample carries 35,000 to 40,000 distinct CDR3 sequences, around 80% recorded once. Co-extracted RNA and DNA came from roughly 20-30 mg of unsorted bulk tissue. The sequencing input was tumor-adjacent normal liver tissue. These TCRs come from a man in his forties or fifties with primary liver carcinoma and hepatitis B virus infection.

This clonotype was detected ten times or more. The genes are TRBV5-6 and TRBJ2-7, with 10 nucleotides matching TRBD2. The V gene end was trimmed by 0 bases and the J gene end by 0 bases; junction bases not matched to a gene: 3. This CDR3 region has 16 residues. Germline CDR1 reads SGHDT; CDR2 reads YYEEEE. The CDR3 DNA reads TGTGCCAGCAGCTTGGATAGGACTAGCGGCTCCTACGAGCAGTACTTC. It yields the protein CASSLDRTSGSYEQYF.

On this clonotype itself: This may come from a read error, since a much larger clone is one base off. The chain employs TRBV7-9 and TRBJ1-1, with D maybe TRBD1 (5 bases). Germline V gene data show CDR1 as SEHNR and CDR2 as FQNEAQ (reference sequence). The CDR3 spans 12 residues. CDR3 DNA sequence: TGTGCCAGCAGCTCCCCGGACATAGAAGCTTCCTTT. Protein product: CASSSPDIEASF. Combining the CDR3 with reference TRBV7-9 and TRBJ1-1 gives the whole variable domain DTGVSQNPRHKITKRGQNVTFRCDPISEHNRLYWYRQTLGQGPEFLTYFQNEAQLEKSRLLSDRFSAERPKGSFSTLEIQRTEQGDSAMYLCASSSPDIEASFGQGTRLTVV.

Worth noting for this clonotype: The junction and the germline gene differ at one end; a read error may be behind it. The CDR3 spells CGVTGGLLLDTEAFF. DNA of the CDR3: TGCGGCGTGACAGGTGGCCTCCTCCTGGACACTGAAGCTTTCTTT. The chain links TRBV29-1 to TRBJ1-1; a weak D match, TRBD1 (6 bases). Germline loops: CDR1 SQVTM, CDR2 ANQGSEA. The CDR3 runs to 15 residues.

Worth noting for this clonotype: Without the conserved terminal phenylalanine or tryptophan, this CDR3 likely stems from a read error. This chain connects TRBV6-6 to TRBJ2-7; D is perhaps TRBD1 or TRBD2 (5 bases each). This CDR3 is built from 16 residues. Germline V gives CDR1 MNHNY, CDR2 SVGAGI (reference sequence). CDR3 in DNA: TGTGCCAACAGTCACTCCCCGGGACGCAGCTCCTACGAGCAGTACTTA. It codes for CANSHSPGRSSYEQYL.

The chain uses TRBV7-9 and TRBJ1-4; a weak D match, TRBD1 (5 bases). The length of the CDR3 is 15 residues. The germline CDR1 and CDR2 sequences are SEHNR and FQNEAQ (reference sequence). Trimming left V 7 bases short and J 8 bases short, with 20 bases between. CDR3 DNA sequence: TGTGCCAGCACTCACCGGGTGGAGGGGACCGAAAAACTGTTTTTT. This codes for CASTHRVEGTEKLFF.

J is TRBJ1-1 and V is TRBV28, with unresolved D. Trimming cost V 2 bases and J 4 bases, with 14 bases left between them. This CDR3 spans 15 amino acids. In germline, CDR1 is MDHEN, CDR2 SYDVKM. The CDR3 region has the DNA TGTGCCAGCAGTTTACTAATTGAGAGGACCACTGAAGCTTTCTTT. Its protein is CASSLLIERTTEAFF.

V gene TRBV5-6 combines with J gene TRBJ2-3; D is perhaps TRBD2 (6 bases). There are 14 residues in the CDR3. Germline V gene lookup returns CDR1 SGHDT and CDR2 YYEEEE. V gave up 4 bases and J gave up 8 bases, with 17 bases separating them. CDR3 loop: CASSLSREGVTQYF. In nucleotides, the CDR3 is TGTGCCAGCAGCCTCTCGCGGGAAGGAGTTACGCAGTATTTT.

Comment on this clonotype: A clone one base away is much larger, so this may be a read error. The chain carries TRBV7-6 and TRBJ2-1; no firm D call. Germline assignment: CDR1 SGHVS and CDR2 FNYEAQ. CDR3 length: 13 residues. CDR3 loop: CTSSFRLGNEQFF. The CDR3 DNA sequence: TGTACCAGCAGCTTTCGGCTGGGGAATGAGCAGTTCTTC.

With respect to this clonotype: This CDR3 is missing its conserved last phenylalanine or tryptophan, likely due to a read error. The J gene is TRBJ2-1, the V gene TRBV6-2 or TRBV6-3; tentatively, D is TRBD2 (6 bases). V was cut by 2 bases and J by 8 bases, with 13 bases left in between. Germline CDR1 MNHEY, CDR2 SVGEGT. The CDR3 totals 14 residues. The CDR3 loop reads CASSYVGTAYEQFL. The CDR3 region has the DNA TGTGCCAGCAGTTACGTTGGGACTGCCTATGAGCAGTTCCTC.

Note on this clonotype: A clone one base away is much larger, so this may be a read error. The genes are TRBV15 and TRBJ2-2; 8 bases agree with TRBD2. CDR1 is LNHNV and CDR2 is YYDKDF in the germline V gene (reference sequence). The CDR3 contains 16 residues. The DNA for the CDR3 is TGTGCCACCAGCAGAGAGGTAGCGGGACTTACCGGGGAGCCGTTTTTT. It specifies CATSREVAGLTGEPFF.